Each of the 20 T cell receptor beta chains below was sequenced from the same sample in a study of blood T cell repertoires in COVID-19. Clones were sequenced by immunoSEQ multiplex PCR, and TCRdb holds only the in-frame ones, with some missing. Of around 130,000 clones listed, roughly 84% are singletons. Input material: peripheral blood. These receptor sequences come from a human donor in a cohort sampled during active COVID-19.

The CDR3 is CASSLGGTYNEQFF. The CDR3 DNA is TGTGCCAGCAGCTTAGGGGGCACCTACAATGAGCAGTTCTTC. The V and J genes are TRBV7-2 and TRBJ2-1; the D gene is possibly TRBD1 (5 bases). V gave up 1 base and J gave up 2 bases, with 6 bases separating them. There are 14 residues in the CDR3. CDR1 and CDR2 from the germline V gene are SGHTA and FQGNSA.

The rearrangement uses TRBV3-1 (or the pseudogene TRBV3-2) and TRBJ2-3, with 9 bases fitting TRBD2. The V and J ends lost 3 bases and 0 bases, in that order; junction bases with no gene match: 4. Germline values: CDR1 LGHDT, CDR2 YNNKEL (reference sequence). The CDR3 sequence is 16 residues long. The CDR3 DNA reads as TGTGCCAGCAGCCAGACTAGCGGAAGCAGCACAGATACGCAGTATTTT. Its translation: CASSQTSGSSTDTQYF.

J is TRBJ1-6 and V is TRBV10-1; D is unclear. CDR3 length: 12 residues. Germline V gene sequence: CDR1 WNHNN, CDR2 SYGVQD (reference sequence). Trimming left V 3 bases short and J 9 bases short, with 6 bases between. The CDR3 loop reads CASSEEGSPLHF. CDR3 DNA: TGCGCCAGCAGTGAAGAGGGTTCACCCCTCCACTTT.

The chain recombines TRBV6-1 with TRBJ2-7, with 8 bases fitting TRBD1. V shed 3 bases, J shed 6 bases, and the junction held 13 bases outside the gene matches. The germline CDR1 and CDR2 sequences are MNHNS and SASEGT. The CDR3 loop spans 16 amino acids. CDR3 in amino acids: CASSEPLQGGGSEQYF. For the CDR3, the DNA is TGTGCCAGCAGTGAGCCACTACAGGGGGGCGGATCCGAGCAGTACTTC.

The rearrangement joins TRBV27 to TRBJ2-2; 15 nucleotides agree with TRBD2. There are 19 residues in the CDR3. Germline values: CDR1 MNHEY, CDR2 SMNVEV (reference sequence). The V and J ends lost 5 bases and 1 base, in that order; junction bases with no gene match: 8. The CDR3 protein is CASSPRGLAGGVNTGELFF. The DNA for the CDR3 is TGTGCCAGCAGTCCCCGAGGACTAGCGGGGGGGGTGAACACCGGGGAGCTGTTTTTT.

The genes are TRBV5-4 and TRBJ2-1, with 12 bases fitting TRBD1. V was pared by 4 bases and J by 9 bases, with 8 bases of the junction left unmatched. The CDR3 loop spans 15 amino acids. The germline V gene has CDR1 SGHNT and CDR2 YYREEE (reference sequence). This CDR3 is CASSDPGQGATEQFF. CDR3 DNA sequence: TGTGCCAGCAGCGATCCGGGACAGGGGGCTACTGAGCAGTTCTTC.

V and J are TRBV2 and TRBJ2-2, with 7 nucleotides matching TRBD1. V shed 4 bases and J 5 bases; nucleotides not matched to a gene: 7. Looked up from germline, CDR1 is SNHLY and CDR2 is FYNNEI. The CDR3 covers 15 residues. DNA for the CDR3: TGTGCCAGCAGTGCCCGGGACAGACGGACCGGGGAGCTGTTTTTT. Its protein product is CASSARDRRTGELFF.

This chain uses TRBV7-8 with TRBJ2-5; maybe TRBD2 (5 bases). The CDR3 has 17 amino acids. Germline V CDR1 and CDR2: SGHVS, FQNEAQ. Trimming pared 3 bases from V and 5 bases from J, leaving 22 bases between. The chain's CDR3 is CASSFRERPLTGETQYF. CDR3 DNA: TGTGCCAGCAGCTTCCGGGAAAGGCCGCTAACTGGGGAGACCCAGTACTTC.

The J gene is TRBJ2-5, the V gene TRBV7-2; D may be TRBD2 (5 bases). Germline-derived CDR1 and CDR2 are SGHTA and FQGNSA. Trimming took 3 bases from V and 1 from J, leaving 15 bases between them. This CDR3 has 16 amino acids. The CDR3 nucleotides read TGTGCCAGCAGCTTCCTCGGGGTGAGGGTCCAAGAGACCCAGTACTTC. It encodes CASSFLGVRVQETQYF. The full variable domain, its missing parts supplied by reference TRBV7-2 and TRBJ2-5, is GAGVSQSPSNKVTEKGKDVELRCDPISGHTALYWYRQSLGQGLEFLIYFQGNSAPDKSGLPSDRFSAERTGGSVSTLTIQRTQQEDSAVYLCASSFLGVRVQETQYFGPGTRLLVL.

The chain carries TRBV13 and TRBJ2-7; 9 bases match TRBD1. After removal of 6 bases from V and 7 bases from J, the junction contained 7 bases not matched to a gene. Germline values: CDR1 PRHDT, CDR2 FYEKMQ (reference sequence). The CDR3 extends over 13 amino acids. The CDR3, as DNA: TGTGCCAGCAGGTCACAGGGGGCTGAGGAGCAGTACTTC. It codes for CASRSQGAEEQYF.

The chain joins TRBV7-2 to TRBJ2-7; TRBD1 aligns across 8 bases. V gave up 5 bases and J gave up 4 bases; unmatched junction bases: 22. CDR1 is SGHTA and CDR2 is FQGNSA in the germline V gene. CDR3 length equals 19 residues. The CDR3 coding sequence is TGTGCCAGCAGCCCGAGGGACAGGTGGATGTACGGGGAGCCTTACGAGCAGTACTTC. It is translated as CASSPRDRWMYGEPYEQYF.

The chain is built from TRBV6-5 and TRBJ2-7, with D uncertain. Germline V gene data show CDR1 as MNHEY and CDR2 as SVGAGI. The CDR3 covers 13 residues. With 2 bases removed from V and 6 bases from J, the gap between germline ends came to 11 bases. CDR3 nucleotides: TGTGCCAGCAGTTACGAAATTAGTTCCGAGCAGTACTTC. Translating gives CASSYEISSEQYF.

The chain links TRBV14 to TRBJ1-6, with TRBD1 matching over 7 bases. Trimming at V came to 4 bases and at J to 10 bases, leaving 7 bases not matched to a gene. The CDR3 runs to 14 residues. Germline CDR1 SGHDN, CDR2 FVKESK. CDR3 nucleotide sequence: TGTGCCAGCAGCCTGGGACAGACTCGCTCACCCCTCCACTTT. The encoded protein is CASSLGQTRSPLHF.

This chain uses TRBV5-1 with TRBJ2-2; TRBD2 matches at 13 bases. Germline CDR1 and CDR2: SGHRS and YFSETQ. CDR3 size: 16 residues. The V segment lost 3 bases and the J segment 6 bases; nucleotides outside the gene matches: 5. The chain's CDR3 is CASSSLAGGPSGELFF. The CDR3 nucleotides are TGCGCCAGCAGCTCACTAGCGGGGGGGCCTTCCGGGGAGCTGTTTTTT.

The chain uses TRBV7-2 and TRBJ2-7; D possibly corresponds to TRBD2 (6 bases). There are 13 residues in the CDR3. Per germline, CDR1 SGHTA and CDR2 FQGNSA. V was shortened by 5 bases and J by 4 bases, with 12 bases between the two germline ends. The CDR3 DNA reads as TGTGCCAGCAGCCCGGTACTAGCTTACGAGCAGTACTTC. Translation: CASSPVLAYEQYF. The entire variable domain, with the rest obtained from reference TRBV7-2 and TRBJ2-7, is as follows: GAGVSQSPSNKVTEKGKDVELRCDPISGHTALYWYRQSLGQGLEFLIYFQGNSAPDKSGLPSDRFSAERTGGSVSTLTIQRTQQEDSAVYLCASSPVLAYEQYFGPGTRLTVT.

The chain's CDR3 is CASRQQGAGTEAFF. The CDR3 coding sequence is TGTGCCAGCAGGCAACAGGGGGCCGGCACTGAAGCTTTCTTT. The chain has TRBV5-6 and TRBJ1-1, with TRBD1 matching 9 bases. The germline gives CDR1 SGHDT, CDR2 YYEEEE. This CDR3 has 14 residues. The V and J ends lost 5 bases and 4 bases, in that order; junction bases with no gene match: 6.

This chain uses TRBV7-2 with TRBJ2-1; perhaps TRBD1 as D (6 bases). V was pared by 5 bases and J by 6 bases, with 11 bases between. The CDR3 is 13 amino acids. Per germline, CDR1 SGHTA and CDR2 FQGNSA. CDR3 in amino acids: CASSPGQFNEQFF. For the CDR3, the DNA is TGTGCCAGCAGCCCCGGACAGTTCAATGAGCAGTTCTTC.

The V call is TRBV12-3 or TRBV12-4, the J call TRBJ1-1, with TRBD1 identical over 7 bases. The CDR3 consists of 13 residues. V was clipped by 7 bases and J by 4 bases; unmatched bases: 6. The DNA of the CDR3 is TGTGCCAGCACTTTCCAGGGGGGCACTGAAGCTTTCTTT. Amino acid sequence: CASTFQGGTEAFF.

This chain uses TRBV7-2 with TRBJ2-5; 9 nucleotides match TRBD1. V lost 4 bases to trimming and J lost 4 bases; unmatched junction nucleotides: 4. Per the germline V gene, CDR1 is SGHTA and CDR2 is FQGNSA. The CDR3 has 14 residues. The CDR3 DNA follows: TGTGCCAGCAGCTCGGACAGGGGCTTAGAGACCCAGTACTTC. Translation: CASSSDRGLETQYF.

A few counts support this clone. The same CDR3 arises from other DNA sequences in this sample as well. The chain recombines TRBV18 with TRBJ1-2, with 7 bases matching TRBD1. Losses at the gene ends were 4 bases for V and 3 bases for J; bases not matched to a gene: 2. The CDR3 sequence is 13 residues long. Germline loops: CDR1 KGHSH, CDR2 LQKENI. The CDR3 loop is CASSLDRDYGYTF. CDR3 in DNA: TGTGCCAGCTCACTAGACAGGGACTATGGCTACACCTTC.